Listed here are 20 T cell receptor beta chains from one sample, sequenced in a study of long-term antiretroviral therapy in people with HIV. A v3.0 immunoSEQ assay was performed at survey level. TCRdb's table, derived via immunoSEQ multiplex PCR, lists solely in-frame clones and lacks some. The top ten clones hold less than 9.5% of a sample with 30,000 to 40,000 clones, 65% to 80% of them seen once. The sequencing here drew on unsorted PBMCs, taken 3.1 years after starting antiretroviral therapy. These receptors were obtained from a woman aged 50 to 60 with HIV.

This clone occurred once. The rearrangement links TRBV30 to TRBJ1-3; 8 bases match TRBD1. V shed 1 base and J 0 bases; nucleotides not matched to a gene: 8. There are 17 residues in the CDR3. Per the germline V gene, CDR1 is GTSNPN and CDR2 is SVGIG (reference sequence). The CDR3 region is CAWSGRGQAYSGNTIYF. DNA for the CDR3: TGTGCCTGGAGTGGCCGGGGACAGGCTTACTCTGGAAACACCATATATTTT.

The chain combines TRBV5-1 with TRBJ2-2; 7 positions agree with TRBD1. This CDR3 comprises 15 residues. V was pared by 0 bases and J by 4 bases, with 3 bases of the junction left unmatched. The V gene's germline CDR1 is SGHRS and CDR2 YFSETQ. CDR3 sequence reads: CASSLGQGSTGELFF. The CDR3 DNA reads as TGCGCCAGCAGCTTGGGACAGGGATCCACCGGGGAGCTGTTTTTT.

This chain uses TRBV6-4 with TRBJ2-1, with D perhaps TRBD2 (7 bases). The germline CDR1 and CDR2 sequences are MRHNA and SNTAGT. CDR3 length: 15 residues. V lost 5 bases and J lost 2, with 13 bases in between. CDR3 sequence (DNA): TGTGCCAGCAGTAGGGGGGGGGAACCCTACAATGAGCAGTTCTTC. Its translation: CASSRGGEPYNEQFF.

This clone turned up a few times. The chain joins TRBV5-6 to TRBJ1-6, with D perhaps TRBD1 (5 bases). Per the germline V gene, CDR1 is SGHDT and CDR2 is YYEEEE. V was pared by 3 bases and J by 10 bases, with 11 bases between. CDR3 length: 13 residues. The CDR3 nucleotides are TGTGCCAGCAGCTACGACCGGGGGTCACCCCTCCACTTT. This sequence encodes CASSYDRGSPLHF.

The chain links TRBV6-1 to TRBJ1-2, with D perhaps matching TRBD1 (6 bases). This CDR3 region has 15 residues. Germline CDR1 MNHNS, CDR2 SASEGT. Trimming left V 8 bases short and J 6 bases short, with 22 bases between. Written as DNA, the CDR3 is TGTGCCAGCGCCCGGGGGCAGGGCGAAGGGAATGGCTACACCTTC. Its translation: CASARGQGEGNGYTF.

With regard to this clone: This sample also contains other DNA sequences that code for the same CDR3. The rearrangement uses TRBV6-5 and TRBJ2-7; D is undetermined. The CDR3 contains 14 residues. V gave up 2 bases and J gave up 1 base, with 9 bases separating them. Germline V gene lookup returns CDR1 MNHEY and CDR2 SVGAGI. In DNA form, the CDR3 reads TGTGCCAGCAGTTACGTTTCCCCTTCCTACGAGCAGTACTTC. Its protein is CASSYVSPSYEQYF.

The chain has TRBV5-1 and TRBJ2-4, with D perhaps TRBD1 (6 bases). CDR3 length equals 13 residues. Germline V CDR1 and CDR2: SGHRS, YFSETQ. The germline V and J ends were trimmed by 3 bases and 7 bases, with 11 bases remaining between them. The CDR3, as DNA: TGCGCCAGCAGCTACACAGGGCTGAACATTCAGTACTTC. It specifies CASSYTGLNIQYF.

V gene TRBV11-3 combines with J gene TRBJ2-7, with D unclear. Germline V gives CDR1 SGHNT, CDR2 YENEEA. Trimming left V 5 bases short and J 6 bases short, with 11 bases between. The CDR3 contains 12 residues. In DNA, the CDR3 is TGTGCCAGCAGCGGCGCTGACGGCGAGCAGTACGTC. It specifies CASSGADGEQYV.

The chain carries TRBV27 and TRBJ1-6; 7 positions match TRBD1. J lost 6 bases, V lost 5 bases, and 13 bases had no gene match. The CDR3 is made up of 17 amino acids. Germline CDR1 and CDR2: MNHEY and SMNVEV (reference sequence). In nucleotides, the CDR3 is TGTGCCAGCAGTCGCCTCGGGACAGTTTTAGGTAATTCACCCCTCCACTTT. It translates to CASSRLGTVLGNSPLHF.

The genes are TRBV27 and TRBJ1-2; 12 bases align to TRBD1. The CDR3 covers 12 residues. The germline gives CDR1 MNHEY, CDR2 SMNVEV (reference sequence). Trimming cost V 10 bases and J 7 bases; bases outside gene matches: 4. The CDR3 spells CATRDRGLGYTF. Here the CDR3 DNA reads TGTGCCACCCGGGACAGGGGGCTTGGCTACACCTTC.

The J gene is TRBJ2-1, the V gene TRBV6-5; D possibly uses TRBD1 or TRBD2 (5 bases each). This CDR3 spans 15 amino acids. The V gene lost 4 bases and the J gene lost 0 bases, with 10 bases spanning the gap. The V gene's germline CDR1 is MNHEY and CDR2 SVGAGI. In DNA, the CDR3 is TGTGCCAGCAGTTCGGGGCTGAGCTCCTACAATGAGCAGTTCTTC. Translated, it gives CASSSGLSSYNEQFF.

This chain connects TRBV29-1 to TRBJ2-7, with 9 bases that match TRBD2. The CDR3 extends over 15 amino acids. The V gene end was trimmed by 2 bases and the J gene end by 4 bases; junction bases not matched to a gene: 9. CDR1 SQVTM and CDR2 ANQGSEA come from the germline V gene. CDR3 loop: CSVEWVAGEAYEQYF. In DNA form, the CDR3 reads TGCAGCGTTGAATGGGTAGCGGGGGAAGCTTACGAGCAGTACTTC.

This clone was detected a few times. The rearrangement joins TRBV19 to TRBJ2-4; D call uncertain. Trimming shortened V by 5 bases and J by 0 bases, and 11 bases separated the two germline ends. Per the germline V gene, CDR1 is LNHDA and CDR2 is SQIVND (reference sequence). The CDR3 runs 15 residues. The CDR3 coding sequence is TGTGCCAGTAGTGGCACAGTCTTAGCCAAAAACATTCAGTACTTC. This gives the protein CASSGTVLAKNIQYF.

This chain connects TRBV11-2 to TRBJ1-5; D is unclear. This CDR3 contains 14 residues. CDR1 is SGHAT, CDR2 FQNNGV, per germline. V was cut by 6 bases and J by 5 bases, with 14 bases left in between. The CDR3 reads CASSADPGHQPQHF. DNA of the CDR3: TGTGCCAGCAGTGCAGATCCGGGCCATCAGCCCCAGCATTTT.

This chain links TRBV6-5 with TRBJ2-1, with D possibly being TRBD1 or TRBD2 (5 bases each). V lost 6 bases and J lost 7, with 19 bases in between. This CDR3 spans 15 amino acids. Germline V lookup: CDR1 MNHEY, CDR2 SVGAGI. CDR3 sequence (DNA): TGTGCCAGCAGACACCGGGGCATCTCGTGGAATGAGCAGTTCTTC. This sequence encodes CASRHRGISWNEQFF.

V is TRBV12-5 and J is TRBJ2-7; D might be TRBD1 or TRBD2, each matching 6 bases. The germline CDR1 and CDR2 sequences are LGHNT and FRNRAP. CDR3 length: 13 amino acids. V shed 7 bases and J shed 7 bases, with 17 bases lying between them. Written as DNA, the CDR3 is TGTGCTAGTGTTAAAGGGGGGAGCCGGGAGCAGTACTTC. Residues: CASVKGGSREQYF.

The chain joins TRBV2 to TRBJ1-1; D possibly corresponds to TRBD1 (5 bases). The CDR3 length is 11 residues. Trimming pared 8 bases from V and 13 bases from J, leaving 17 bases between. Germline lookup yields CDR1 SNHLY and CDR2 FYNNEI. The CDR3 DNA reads TGTGCCAGCGATTGGTCAGGGTGGGTTTTCTTT. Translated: CASDWSGWVFF.

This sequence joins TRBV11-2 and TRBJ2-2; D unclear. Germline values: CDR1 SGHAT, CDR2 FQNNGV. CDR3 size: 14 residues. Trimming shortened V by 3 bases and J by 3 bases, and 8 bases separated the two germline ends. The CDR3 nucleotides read TGTGCCAGCAGCTTTCAAAGGGACACCGGGGAGCTGTTTTTT. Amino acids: CASSFQRDTGELFF.

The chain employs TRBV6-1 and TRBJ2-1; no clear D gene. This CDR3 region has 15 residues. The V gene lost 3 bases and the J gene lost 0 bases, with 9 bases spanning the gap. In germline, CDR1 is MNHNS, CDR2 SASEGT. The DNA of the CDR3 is TGTGCCAGCAGTGATAGCATGAGCTCCTACAATGAGCAGTTCTTC. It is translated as CASSDSMSSYNEQFF.

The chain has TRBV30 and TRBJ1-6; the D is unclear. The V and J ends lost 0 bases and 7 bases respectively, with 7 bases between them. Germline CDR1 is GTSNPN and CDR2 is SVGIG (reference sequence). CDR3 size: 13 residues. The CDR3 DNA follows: TGTGCCTGGAGTGTTTATGGGAATTCACCCCTCCACTTT. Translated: CAWSVYGNSPLHF.